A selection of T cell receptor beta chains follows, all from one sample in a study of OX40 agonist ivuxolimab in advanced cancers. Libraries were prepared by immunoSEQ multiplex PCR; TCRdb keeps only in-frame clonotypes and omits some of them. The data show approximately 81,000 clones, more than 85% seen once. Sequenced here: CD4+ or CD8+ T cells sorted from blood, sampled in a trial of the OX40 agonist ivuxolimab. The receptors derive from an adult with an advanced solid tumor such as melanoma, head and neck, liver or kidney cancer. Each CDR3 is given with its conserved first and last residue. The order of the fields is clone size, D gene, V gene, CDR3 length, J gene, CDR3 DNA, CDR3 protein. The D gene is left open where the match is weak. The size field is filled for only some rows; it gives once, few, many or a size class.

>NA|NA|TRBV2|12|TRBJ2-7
TGTGCCAGCAGTGAAACGGGCTACGAGCAGTACTTC
CASSETGYEQYF
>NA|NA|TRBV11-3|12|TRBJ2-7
TGTGCCAGCAGCCGCGGGCTCGGGGAGCAGTACTTC
CASSRGLGEQYF
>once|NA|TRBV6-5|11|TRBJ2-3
TGTGCCAGCAGTTTCAGGGATACGCAGTATTTT
CASSFRDTQYF
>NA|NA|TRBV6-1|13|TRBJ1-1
TGTGCCAGCAGTTCAGGAAGAGGCACTGAAGCTTTCTTT
CASSSGRGTEAFF
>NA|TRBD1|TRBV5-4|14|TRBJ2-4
TGTGCCAGCAGCTCACAGGGGGCGAAGGACATTCAGTACTTC
CASSSQGAKDIQYF
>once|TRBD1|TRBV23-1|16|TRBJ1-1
TGCGCCAGCAATCAAGTGCGGGACAGGGACCACACTGAAGCTTTCTTT
CASNQVRDRDHTEAFF
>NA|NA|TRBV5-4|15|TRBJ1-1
TGTGCCAGCAGCTCCGGCCTTAGTTGGAACACTGAAGCTTTCTTT
CASSSGLSWNTEAFF
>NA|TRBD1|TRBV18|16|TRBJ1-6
TGTGCCAGCTCACCGGCTGGGACAGGGGGTAATTCACCCCTCCACTTT
CASSPAGTGGNSPLHF
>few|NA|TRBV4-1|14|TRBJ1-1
TGCGCCAGCAGCCTCCCCTCGGGGGGCACTGAAGCTTTCTTT
CASSLPSGGTEAFF
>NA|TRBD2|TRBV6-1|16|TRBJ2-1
TGTGCCAGCAGTGAATATTTTAGCGGGGGGGCCGACGAGCAGTTCTTC
CASSEYFSGGADEQFF
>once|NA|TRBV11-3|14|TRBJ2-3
TGTGCCAGCAGCTTCTCGGGGGACACAGATACGCAGTATTTT
CASSFSGDTDTQYF
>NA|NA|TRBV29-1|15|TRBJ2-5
TGCAGCGTGACACCCCCGGGGGTTATTGAAGAGACCCAGTACTTC
CSVTPPGVIEETQYF
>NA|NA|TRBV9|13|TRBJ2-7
TGTGCCAGCAGCGTAGCGGGGAGTTACGAGCAGTACTTC
CASSVAGSYEQYF
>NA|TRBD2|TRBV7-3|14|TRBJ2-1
TGTGCCAGCAGCTTGGGGGAGGGCCGCAATGAGCAGTTCTTC
CASSLGEGRNEQFF
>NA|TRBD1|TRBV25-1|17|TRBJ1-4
TGTGCCAGCAGTCTGAACCAGGGGGCGCGAGGGGATGAAAAACTGTTTTTT
CASSLNQGARGDEKLFF
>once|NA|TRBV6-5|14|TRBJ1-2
TGTGCCAGCAGTCCTACCCGACATTTTAAAGGCTACACCTTC
CASSPTRHFKGYTF
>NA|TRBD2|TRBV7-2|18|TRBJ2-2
TGTGCCAGCAGCGCCTCAGGGACTAGCGGGGGGGCCGGCGGGGAGCTGTTTTTT
CASSASGTSGGAGGELFF
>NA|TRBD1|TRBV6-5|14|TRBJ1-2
TGTGCCACGGGGAGGATGACAGGGAACTATGGCTACACCTTC
CATGRMTGNYGYTF
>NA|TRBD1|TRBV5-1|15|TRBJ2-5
TGCGCCAGCAGCCCCGGGACAGGGGGCGGAGAGACCCAGTACTTC
CASSPGTGGGETQYF
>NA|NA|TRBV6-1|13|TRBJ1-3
TGTGCCAGCCGTCAGGGGTCTGGAAACACCATATATTTT
CASRQGSGNTIYF
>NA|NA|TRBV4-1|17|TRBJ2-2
TGCGCCAGCAGCCAAGATATTACTAGACTGGGGGCCGGGGAGCTGTTTTTT
CASSQDITRLGAGELFF
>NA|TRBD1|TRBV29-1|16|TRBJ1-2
TGCAGCGTCGACATAGACAGGGGCCCCCCTAACTATGGCTACACCTTC
CSVDIDRGPPNYGYTF
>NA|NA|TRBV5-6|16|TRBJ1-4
TGTGCCAGCAGCTTGGGACGGGGGCTGGGTAATGAAAAACTGTTTTTT
CASSLGRGLGNEKLFF
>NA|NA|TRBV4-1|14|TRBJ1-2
TGCGCCAGCAGTCCGGGACTCCAGGTTTATGGCTACACCTTC
CASSPGLQVYGYTF
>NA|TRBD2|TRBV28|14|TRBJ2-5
TGTGCCAGCAGGAGCGGGGGGAGCGTGGGGACCCAGTACTTC
CASRSGGSVGTQYF
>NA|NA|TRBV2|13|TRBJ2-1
TGTGCCAGCAGTTTATCAGGGTCGGGTGAGCAGTTCTTC
CASSLSGSGEQFF
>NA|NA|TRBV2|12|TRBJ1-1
TGTGCCAGCAGTGCCTACAACACTGAAGCTTTCTTT
CASSAYNTEAFF
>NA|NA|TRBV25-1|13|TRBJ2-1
TGTGCCAGCACGAGACCCGGGACACCTGAGCAGTTCTTC
CASTRPGTPEQFF
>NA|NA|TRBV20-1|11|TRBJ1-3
TGCAGTGCTAGAGGGCGAAACACCATATATTTT
CSARGRNTIYF
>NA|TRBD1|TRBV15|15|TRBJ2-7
TGTGCCACCGGAACTCTTGACAGGGGGTTCTACGAGCAGTACTTC
CATGTLDRGFYEQYF
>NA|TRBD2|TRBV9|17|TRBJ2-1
TGTGCCAGCAGCTCCGGACTAGCGGGAGGCATCTACAATGAGCAGTTCTTC
CASSSGLAGGIYNEQFF
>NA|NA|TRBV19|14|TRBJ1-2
TGTGCCAGTAGTTTCGATCCGGAAGTCTATGGCTACACCTTC
CASSFDPEVYGYTF